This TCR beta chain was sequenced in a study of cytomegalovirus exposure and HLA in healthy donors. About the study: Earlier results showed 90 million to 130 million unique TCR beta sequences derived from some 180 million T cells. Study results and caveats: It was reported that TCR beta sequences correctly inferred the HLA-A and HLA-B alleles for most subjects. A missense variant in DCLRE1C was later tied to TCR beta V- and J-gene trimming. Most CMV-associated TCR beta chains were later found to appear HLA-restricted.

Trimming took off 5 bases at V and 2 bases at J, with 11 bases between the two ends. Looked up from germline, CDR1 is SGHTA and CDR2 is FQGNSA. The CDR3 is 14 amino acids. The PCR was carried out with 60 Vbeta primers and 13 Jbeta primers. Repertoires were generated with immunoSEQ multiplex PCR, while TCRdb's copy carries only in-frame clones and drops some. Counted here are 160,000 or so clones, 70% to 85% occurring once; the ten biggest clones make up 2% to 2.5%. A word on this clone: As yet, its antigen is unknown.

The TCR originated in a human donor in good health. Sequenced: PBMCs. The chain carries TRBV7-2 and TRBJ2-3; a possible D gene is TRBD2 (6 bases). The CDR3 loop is CASSLTRTTDTQYF. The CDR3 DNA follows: TGTGCCAGCAGCCTGACTAGAACCACAGATACGCAGTATTTT.